The entry below gives a single TCR beta chain sequence along with its context. Germline V gene sequence: CDR1 MDHEN, CDR2 SYDVKM. The CDR3 sequence is 13 residues long. V was pared by 5 bases and J by 7 bases, with 14 bases between. The table came from immunoSEQ multiplex PCR; TCRdb's copy has only in-frame clones and leaves some out. The sample records roughly 53,000 clones, 80% to 85% being singletons. These data belong to a study of OX40 agonist ivuxolimab in advanced cancers. Systemic immunosuppression or a history of autoimmune disease excluded patients. The chain recombines TRBV28 with TRBJ1-1, with TRBD1 as a possible D gene (6 bases). The TCR originated in an adult with an advanced solid tumor such as melanoma, head and neck, liver or kidney cancer. Material: CD4+ or CD8+ T cells sorted from blood, obtained in a trial of the OX40 agonist ivuxolimab. The CDR3 is CASSPTGYGEAFF. In nucleotides, the CDR3 is TGTGCCAGCAGTCCTACAGGGTATGGTGAAGCTTTCTTT.